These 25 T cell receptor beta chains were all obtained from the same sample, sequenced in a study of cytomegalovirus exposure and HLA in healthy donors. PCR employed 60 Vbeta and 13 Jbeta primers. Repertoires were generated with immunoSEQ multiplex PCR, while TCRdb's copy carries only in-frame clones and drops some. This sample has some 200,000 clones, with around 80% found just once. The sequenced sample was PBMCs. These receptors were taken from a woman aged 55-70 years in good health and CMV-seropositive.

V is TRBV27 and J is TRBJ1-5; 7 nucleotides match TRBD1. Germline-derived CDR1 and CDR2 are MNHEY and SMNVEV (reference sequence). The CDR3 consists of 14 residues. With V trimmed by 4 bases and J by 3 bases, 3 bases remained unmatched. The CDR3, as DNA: TGTGCCAGCAGTTCGGGACAGACCAATCAGCCCCAGCATTTT. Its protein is CASSSGQTNQPQHF.

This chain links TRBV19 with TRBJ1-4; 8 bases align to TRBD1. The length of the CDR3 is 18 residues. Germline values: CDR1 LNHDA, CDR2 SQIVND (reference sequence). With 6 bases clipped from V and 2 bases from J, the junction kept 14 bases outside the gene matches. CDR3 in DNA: TGTGCCAGTAGAGGGGGACAGGCACGAGGTTCGACTAATGAAAAACTGTTTTTT. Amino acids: CASRGGQARGSTNEKLFF.

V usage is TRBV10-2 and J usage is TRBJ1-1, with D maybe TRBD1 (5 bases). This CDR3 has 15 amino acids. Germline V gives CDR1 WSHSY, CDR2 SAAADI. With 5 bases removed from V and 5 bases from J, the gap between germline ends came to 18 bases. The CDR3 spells CASSNPVNGGTEAFF. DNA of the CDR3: TGCGCCAGCAGTAACCCGGTGAACGGGGGTACTGAAGCTTTCTTT.

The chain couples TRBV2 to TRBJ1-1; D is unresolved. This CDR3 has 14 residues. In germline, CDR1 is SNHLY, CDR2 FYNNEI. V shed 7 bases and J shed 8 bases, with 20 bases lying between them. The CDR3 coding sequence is TGTGCCAGCATAGGACGATTGAGGGCGAGGGAAGCTTTCTTT. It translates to CASIGRLRAREAFF.

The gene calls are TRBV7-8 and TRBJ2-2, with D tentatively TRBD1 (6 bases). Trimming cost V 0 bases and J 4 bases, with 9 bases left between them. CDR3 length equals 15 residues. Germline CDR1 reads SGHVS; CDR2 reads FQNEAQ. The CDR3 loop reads CASSLAGHVTGELFF. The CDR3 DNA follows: TGTGCCAGCAGCTTAGCGGGACACGTCACCGGGGAGCTGTTTTTT. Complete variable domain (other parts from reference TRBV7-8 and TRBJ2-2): GAGVSQSPRYKVAKRGQDVALRCDPISGHVSLFWYQQALGQGPEFLTYFQNEAQLDKSGLPSDRFFAERPEGSVSTLKIQRTQQEDSAVYLCASSLAGHVTGELFFGEGSRLTVL.

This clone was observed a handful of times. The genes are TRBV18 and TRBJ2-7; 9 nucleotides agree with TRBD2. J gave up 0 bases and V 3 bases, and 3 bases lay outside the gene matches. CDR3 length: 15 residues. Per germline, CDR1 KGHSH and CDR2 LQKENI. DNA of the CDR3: TGTGCCAGCTCACCCGGACTAGCGCTCTCCTACGAGCAGTACTTC. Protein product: CASSPGLALSYEQYF.

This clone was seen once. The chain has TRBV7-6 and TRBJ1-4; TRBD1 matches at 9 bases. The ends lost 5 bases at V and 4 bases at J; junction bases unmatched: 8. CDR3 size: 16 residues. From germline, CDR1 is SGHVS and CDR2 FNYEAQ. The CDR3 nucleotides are TGTGCCAGCAGCCCAAGGAGGACAGGGGATAATGAAAAACTGTTTTTT. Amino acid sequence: CASSPRRTGDNEKLFF.

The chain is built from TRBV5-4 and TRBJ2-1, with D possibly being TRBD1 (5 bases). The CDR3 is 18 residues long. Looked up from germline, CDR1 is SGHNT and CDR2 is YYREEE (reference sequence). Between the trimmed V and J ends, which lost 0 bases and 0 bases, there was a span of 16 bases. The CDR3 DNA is TGTGCCAGCAGCTTGGGGGGCACTATGGAGAGCTCCTACAATGAGCAGTTCTTC. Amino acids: CASSLGGTMESSYNEQFF.

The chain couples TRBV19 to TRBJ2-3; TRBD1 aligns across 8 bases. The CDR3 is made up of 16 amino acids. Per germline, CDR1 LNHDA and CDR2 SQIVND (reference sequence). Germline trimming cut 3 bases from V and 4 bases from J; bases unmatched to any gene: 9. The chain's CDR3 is CASSITPGGRADTQYF. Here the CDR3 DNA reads TGTGCCAGTAGTATCACCCCAGGGGGCCGCGCAGATACGCAGTATTTT.

CDR3 protein: CAWTLNTEAFF. The DNA for the CDR3 is TGTGCCTGGACATTGAACACTGAAGCTTTCTTT. The chain employs TRBV30 and TRBJ1-1; D is unclear. The CDR3 covers 11 residues. Germline CDR1 is GTSNPN and CDR2 is SVGIG (reference sequence). The V and J ends lost 4 bases and 0 bases respectively, with 3 bases between them.

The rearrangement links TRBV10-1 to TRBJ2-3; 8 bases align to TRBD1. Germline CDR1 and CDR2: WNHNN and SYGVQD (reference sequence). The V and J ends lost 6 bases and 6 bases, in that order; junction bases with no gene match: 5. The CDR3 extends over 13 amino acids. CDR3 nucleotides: TGCGCCAGCAGGTCCTCAGGGGGCGATACGCAGTATTTT. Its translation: CASRSSGGDTQYF.

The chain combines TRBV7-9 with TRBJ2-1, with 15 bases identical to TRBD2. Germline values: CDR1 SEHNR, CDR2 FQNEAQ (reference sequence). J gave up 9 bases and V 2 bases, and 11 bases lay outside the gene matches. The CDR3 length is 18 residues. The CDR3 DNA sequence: TGTGCCAGCAGCTTATCCCGGACTAGCGGGAGGGTGGGGGCTGAGCAGTTCTTC. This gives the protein CASSLSRTSGRVGAEQFF.

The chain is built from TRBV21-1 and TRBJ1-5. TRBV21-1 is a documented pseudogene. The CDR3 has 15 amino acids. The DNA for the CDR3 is TGTGCCAGCAGCAAAGCGCTTAGTCCAGGAGGACCCCAGCATTTT. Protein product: CASSKALSPGGPQHF.

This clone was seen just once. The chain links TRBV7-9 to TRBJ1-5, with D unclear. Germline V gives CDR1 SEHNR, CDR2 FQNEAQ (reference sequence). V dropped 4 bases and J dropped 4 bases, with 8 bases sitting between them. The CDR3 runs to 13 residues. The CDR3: CASSSMANQPQHF. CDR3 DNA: TGTGCCAGCAGCTCCATGGCAAATCAGCCCCAGCATTTT.

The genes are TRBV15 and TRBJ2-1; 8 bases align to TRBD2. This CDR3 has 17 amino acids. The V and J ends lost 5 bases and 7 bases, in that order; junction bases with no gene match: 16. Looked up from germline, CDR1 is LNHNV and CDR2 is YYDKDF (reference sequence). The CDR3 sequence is CATSWTFSGRGINEQFF. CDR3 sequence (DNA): TGTGCCACCAGCTGGACTTTCAGCGGGAGAGGTATTAATGAGCAGTTCTTC.

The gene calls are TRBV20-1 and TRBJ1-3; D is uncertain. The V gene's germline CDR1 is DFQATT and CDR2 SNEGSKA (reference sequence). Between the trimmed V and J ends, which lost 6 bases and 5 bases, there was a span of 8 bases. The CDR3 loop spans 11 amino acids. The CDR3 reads CSAKSRNTIYF. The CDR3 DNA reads TGCAGTGCAAAGAGCCGAAACACCATATATTTT.

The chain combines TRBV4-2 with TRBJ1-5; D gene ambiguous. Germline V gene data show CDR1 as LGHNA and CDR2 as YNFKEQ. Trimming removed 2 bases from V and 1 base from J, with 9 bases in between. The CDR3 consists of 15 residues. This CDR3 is CASSQQITSNQPQHF. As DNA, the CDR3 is TGTGCCAGCAGCCAACAGATAACGAGCAATCAGCCCCAGCATTTT.

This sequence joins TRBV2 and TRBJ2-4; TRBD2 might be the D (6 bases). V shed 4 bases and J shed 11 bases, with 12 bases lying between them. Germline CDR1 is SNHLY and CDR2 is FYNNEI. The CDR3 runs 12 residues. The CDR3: CASSGREFFQYF. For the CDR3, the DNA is TGTGCCAGCAGTGGGAGGGAGTTTTTTCAGTACTTC.

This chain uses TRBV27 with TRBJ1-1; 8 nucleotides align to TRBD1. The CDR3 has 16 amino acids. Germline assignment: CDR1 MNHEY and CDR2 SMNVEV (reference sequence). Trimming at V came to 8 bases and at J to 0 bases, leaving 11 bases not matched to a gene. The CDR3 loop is CASGRGTGVMNTEAFF. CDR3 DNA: TGTGCCAGCGGGCGGGGGACAGGCGTAATGAACACTGAAGCTTTCTTT.

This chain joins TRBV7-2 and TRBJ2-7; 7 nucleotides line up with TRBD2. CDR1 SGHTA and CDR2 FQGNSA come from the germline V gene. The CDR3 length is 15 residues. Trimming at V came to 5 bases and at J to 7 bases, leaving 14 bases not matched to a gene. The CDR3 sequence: CASSQYGTTSWEQYF. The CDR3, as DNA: TGTGCCAGCAGCCAGTATGGGACTACCTCTTGGGAGCAGTACTTC.

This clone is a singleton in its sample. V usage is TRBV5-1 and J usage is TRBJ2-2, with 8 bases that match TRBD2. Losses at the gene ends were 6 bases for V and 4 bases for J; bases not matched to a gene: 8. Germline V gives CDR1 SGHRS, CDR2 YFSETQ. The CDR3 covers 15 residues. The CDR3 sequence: CASTYLAGPTGELFF. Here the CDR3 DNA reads TGCGCCAGCACATACTTAGCGGGACCCACCGGGGAGCTGTTTTTT.

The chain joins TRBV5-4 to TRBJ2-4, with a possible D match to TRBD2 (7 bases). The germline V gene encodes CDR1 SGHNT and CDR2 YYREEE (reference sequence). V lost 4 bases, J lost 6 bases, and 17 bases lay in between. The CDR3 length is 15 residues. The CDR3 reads CASSPKGGGGNIQYF. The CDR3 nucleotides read TGTGCCAGCAGCCCGAAGGGGGGGGGAGGAAACATTCAGTACTTC.

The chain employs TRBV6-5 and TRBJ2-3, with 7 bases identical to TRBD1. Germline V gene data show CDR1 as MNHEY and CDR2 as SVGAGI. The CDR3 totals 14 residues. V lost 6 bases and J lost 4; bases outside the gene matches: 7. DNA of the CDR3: TGTGCCAGCAGACTAGACAGGGCCGCAGATACGCAGTATTTT. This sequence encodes CASRLDRAADTQYF.

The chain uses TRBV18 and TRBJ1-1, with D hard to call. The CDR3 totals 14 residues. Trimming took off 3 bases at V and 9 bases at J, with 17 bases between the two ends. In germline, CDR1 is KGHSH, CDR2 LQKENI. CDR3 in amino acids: CASSPAGIVGKAFF. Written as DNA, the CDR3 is TGTGCCAGCTCACCGGCGGGGATTGTAGGAAAAGCTTTCTTT.

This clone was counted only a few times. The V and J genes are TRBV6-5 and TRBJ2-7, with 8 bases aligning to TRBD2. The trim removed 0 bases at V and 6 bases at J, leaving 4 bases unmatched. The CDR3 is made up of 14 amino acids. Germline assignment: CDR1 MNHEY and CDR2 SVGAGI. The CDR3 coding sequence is TGTGCCAGCAGTTACTCGATGACTAGCGCCGAGCAGTACTTC. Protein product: CASSYSMTSAEQYF.